The clone carrying this T cell receptor (beta chain) has at least ten counts. What it binds is unknown. This record belongs to a study of T-cell reconstitution after alpha-beta-depleted transplantation in children. The CDR3 is 16 residues long. Trimming pared 2 bases from V and 3 bases from J, leaving 16 bases between. CDR1 and CDR2 from the germline V gene are SGHTA and FQGTGA. Study-level findings and limits: When one year had passed after transplant, most T-cell counts and diversity came from newly produced T cells. The study reportedly traced alpha-beta T cells about two months after transplant to several hundred expanded graft clones. High day-60 TCRbeta diversity in some patients came from surviving recipient T cells and thymic progenitors.

Researchers prepared the TCRbeta library using unique molecular identifiers, the study reports. TCRdb redid the calling of the PCR reads with MiXCR, one entry per CDR3 protein. The sample includes around 240,000 distinct CDR3 sequences, roughly 8.2% seen only once; the top ten take just under 6.5%. The receptor was isolated from a male patient younger than 18 who had a stem cell transplant for acute lymphoblastic leukemia, so the T cells may come from the graft donor. The sample was PBMCs, mostly from graft donor cells, taken 180 days after TCRalphabeta/CD19-depleted stem cell transplant. The V and J genes are TRBV7-3 and TRBJ2-5; tentatively, D is TRBD2 (7 bases). As DNA, the CDR3 is TGTGCCAGCAGCTTAGCGGTGGGGGGGCCCGAAGAGACCCAGTACTTC. Translating it yields CASSLAVGGPEETQYF.